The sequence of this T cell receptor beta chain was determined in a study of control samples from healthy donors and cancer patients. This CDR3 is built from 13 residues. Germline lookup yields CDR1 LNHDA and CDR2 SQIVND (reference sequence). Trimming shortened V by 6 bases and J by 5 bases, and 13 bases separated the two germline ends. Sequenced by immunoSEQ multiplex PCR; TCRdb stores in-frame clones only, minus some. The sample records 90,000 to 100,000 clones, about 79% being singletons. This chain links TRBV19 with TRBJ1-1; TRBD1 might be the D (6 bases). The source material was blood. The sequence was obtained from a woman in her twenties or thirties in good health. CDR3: CASRKQGLTEAFF. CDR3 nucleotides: TGTGCCAGTAGGAAACAGGGATTGACTGAAGCTTTCTTT. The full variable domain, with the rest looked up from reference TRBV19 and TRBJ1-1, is DGGITQSPKYLFRKEGQNVTLSCEQNLNHDAMYWYRQDPGQGLRLIYYSQIVNDFQKGDIAEGYSVSREKKESFPLTVTSAQKNPTAFYLCASRKQGLTEAFFGQGTRLTVV.